The clone carrying this TCR beta chain appeared a few times. Its cognate antigen is unknown. Using a J-beta primer mix together with a sample-barcoded 5' primer, a second PCR was run for roughly 7 to 11 cycles. Each sample yielded at least 2.5 million CDR3-containing paired-end reads. TCRdb re-derived calls from the 5' RACE reads in MiXCR, one entry per CDR3 protein. The table records about 640,000 distinct CDR3 sequences, about 53% of them present only once. This sample is part of a study of blood T cells in healthy people across ages. Study-wide findings and caveats: Conclusively comparing naive with antigen-experienced cells was impossible with unsorted PBMCs. Observed TCR beta diversity showed a strong correlation with the percentage of naive T cells as measured by flow cytometry.

V gave up 4 bases and J gave up 5 bases, with 15 bases separating them. The CDR3 is made up of 15 amino acids. Looked up from germline, CDR1 is MNHEY and CDR2 is SVGEGT. The chain uses TRBV6-2 or TRBV6-3 and TRBJ2-1; D is uncertain. The sequence was collected from a man aged 60-69 years in good health. Sequenced input: blood. The chain's CDR3 is CASSFSLGSHNEQFF. The CDR3 DNA reads as TGTGCCAGCAGTTTTAGCCTCGGGTCTCACAATGAGCAGTTCTTC.